This TCR beta chain was recorded in a study of shared clonotypes between healthy human individuals. Looking at the study overall: Each donor's CD8 memory used one plate, CD8 naive two, each CD4 subset three.

The repertoire was sequenced with immunoSEQ multiplex PCR; TCRdb's copy has only in-frame clones and lacks some. The table includes 1.6 million or so clones, less than 99% detected once. This clone was counted once. Its antigen is undetermined. Study-wide findings and caveats: Owing to a small donor count, the genetic and exposure-history diversity represented was limited.

CDR1 is SEHNR, CDR2 FQNEAQ, per germline (reference sequence). V trimming: 5 bases; J trimming: 3 bases; junction bases outside the gene matches: 3. The CDR3 contains 13 residues. Donors were healthy HIV-negative adults without recently reported acute infections or vaccinations. The TCR comes from a young man in good health. The sample taken for sequencing was naive CD4+ T cells sorted from blood. Subset of the sample: CD45RA+ positively selected. The chain carries TRBV7-9 and TRBJ1-1, with 7 positions matching TRBD1. As DNA, the CDR3 is TGTGCCAGCAGCGCGACAGGGTACACTGAAGCTTTCTTT. Its translation: CASSATGYTEAFF. Drawing the rest from reference TRBV7-9 and TRBJ1-1, the complete variable domain is DTGVSQNPRHKITKRGQNVTFRCDPISEHNRLYWYRQTLGQGPEFLTYFQNEAQLEKSRLLSDRFSAERPKGSFSTLEIQRTEQGDSAMYLCASSATGYTEAFFGQGTRLTVV.